This TCR beta chain was profiled in a study of PD-1 blockade in classical Hodgkin lymphoma. Whole-study findings and limits: By C4D1 there was a significant rise in CD4+ TCR diversity but not in CD8+ TCR diversity.

This table comes from immunoSEQ multiplex PCR, and its TCRdb copy is limited to in-frame clones, with some not included. The repertoire holds tens of thousands of clones, with over 70% as singletons. As regards this clone: What it binds is not known.

Time point reported: cycle 4 day 1 (C4D1), after six to seven weeks of nivolumab. All patients relapsed after autologous stem cell transplantation, and brentuximab vedotin exposure varied. There are 14 residues in the CDR3. Per the germline V gene, CDR1 is MNHNY and CDR2 is SVGAGI (reference sequence). Between the trimmed V and J ends, which lost 0 bases and 0 bases, there was a span of 5 bases. The source of this sequence is a human donor with classical Hodgkin lymphoma. The material sequenced was peripheral blood mononuclear cells (PBMCs), taken before the fourth cycle of nivolumab. The chain combines TRBV6-6 with TRBJ1-1; unclear D gene. DNA for the CDR3: TGTGCCAGCAGTTACTCGGACCTGAACACTGAAGCTTTCTTT. Translation: CASSYSDLNTEAFF.